This T cell receptor beta chain was sequenced for a study of blood T cell repertoires in COVID-19. About the research overall: COVID-19 samples collected from the United States, Italy and Spain covered acute and convalescent phases. T cells, B-cell-depleted T cells, or PBMCs supplied cDNA or gDNA.

Repertoires were generated with immunoSEQ multiplex PCR, while TCRdb's copy carries only in-frame clones and drops some. The sample lists hundreds of thousands of clones; 85% to 90% were seen once. The CDR3 consists of 13 residues. Germline V gene data show CDR1 as SGDLS and CDR2 as YYNGEE. Trimming left V 4 bases short and J 8 bases short, with 15 bases between. This sequence was found in a woman aged 45 to 65 with acute COVID-19. The gene calls are TRBV9 and TRBJ1-1; D possibly corresponds to TRBD1 (5 bases). Sequencing was carried out using PBMCs or T cells enriched from blood (not recorded which). CDR3 nucleotides: TGTGCCAGCAGCCCCGGGGACTCGGGCGAAGCTTTCTTT. This encodes CASSPGDSGEAFF.